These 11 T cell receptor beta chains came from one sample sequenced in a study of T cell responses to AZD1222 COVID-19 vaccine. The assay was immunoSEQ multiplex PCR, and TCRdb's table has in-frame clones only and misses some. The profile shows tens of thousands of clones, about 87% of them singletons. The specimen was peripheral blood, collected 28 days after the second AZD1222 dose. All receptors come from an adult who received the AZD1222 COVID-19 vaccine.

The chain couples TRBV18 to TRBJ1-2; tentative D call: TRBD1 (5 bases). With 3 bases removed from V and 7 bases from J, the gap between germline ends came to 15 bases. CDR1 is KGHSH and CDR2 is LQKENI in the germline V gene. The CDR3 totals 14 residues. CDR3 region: CASSPQGREAGYTF. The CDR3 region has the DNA TGTGCCAGCTCACCCCAGGGCAGGGAGGCTGGCTACACCTTC. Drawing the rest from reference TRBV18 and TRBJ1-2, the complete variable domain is NAGVMQNPRHLVRRRGQEARLRCSPMKGHSHVYWYRQLPEEGLKFMVYLQKENIIDESGMPKERFSAEFPKEGPSILRIQQVVRGDSAAYFCASSPQGREAGYTFGSGTRLTVV.

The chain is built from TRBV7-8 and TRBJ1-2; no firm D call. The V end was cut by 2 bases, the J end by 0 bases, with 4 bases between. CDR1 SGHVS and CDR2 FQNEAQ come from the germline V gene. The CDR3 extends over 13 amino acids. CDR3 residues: CASSLNTNYGYTF. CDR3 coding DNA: TGTGCCAGCAGCTTAAATACTAACTATGGCTACACCTTC.

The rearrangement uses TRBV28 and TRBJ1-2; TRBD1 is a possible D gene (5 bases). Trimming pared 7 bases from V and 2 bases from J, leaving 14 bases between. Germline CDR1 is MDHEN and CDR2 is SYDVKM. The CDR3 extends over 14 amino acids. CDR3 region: CASNPTGFNYGYTF. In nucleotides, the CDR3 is TGTGCCAGCAATCCTACAGGCTTCAACTATGGCTACACCTTC.

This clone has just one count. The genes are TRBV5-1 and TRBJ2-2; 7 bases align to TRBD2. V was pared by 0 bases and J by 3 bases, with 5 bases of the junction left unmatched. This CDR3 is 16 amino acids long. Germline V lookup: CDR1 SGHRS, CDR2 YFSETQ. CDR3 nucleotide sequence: TGCGCCAGCAGCTTGGAGGGACTAACCTACACCGGGGAGCTGTTTTTT. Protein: CASSLEGLTYTGELFF.

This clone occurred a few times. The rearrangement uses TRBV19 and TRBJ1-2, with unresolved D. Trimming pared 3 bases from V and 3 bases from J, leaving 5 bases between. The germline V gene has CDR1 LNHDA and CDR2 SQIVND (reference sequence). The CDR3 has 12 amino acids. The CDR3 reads CASSMQDYGYTF. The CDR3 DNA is TGTGCCAGTAGTATGCAGGACTATGGCTACACCTTC.

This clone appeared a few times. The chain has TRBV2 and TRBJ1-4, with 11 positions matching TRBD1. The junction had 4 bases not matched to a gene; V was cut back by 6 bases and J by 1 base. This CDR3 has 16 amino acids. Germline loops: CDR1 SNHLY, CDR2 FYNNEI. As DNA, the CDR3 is TGTGCCAGCAGCCCTGGGACAGGGGGAACTAATGAAAAACTGTTTTTT. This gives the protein CASSPGTGGTNEKLFF.

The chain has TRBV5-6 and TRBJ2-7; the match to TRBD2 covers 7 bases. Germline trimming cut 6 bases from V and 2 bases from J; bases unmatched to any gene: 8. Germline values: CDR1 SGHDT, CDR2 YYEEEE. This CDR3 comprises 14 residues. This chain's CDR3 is CASIPAGRAYEQYF. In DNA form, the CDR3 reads TGTGCCAGCATCCCCGCGGGGAGGGCCTACGAGCAGTACTTC. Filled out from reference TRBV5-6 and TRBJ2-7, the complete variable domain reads DAGVTQSPTHLIKTRGQQVTLRCSPKSGHDTVSWYQQALGQGPQFIFQYYEEEERQRGNFPDRFSGHQFPNYSSELNVNALLLGDSALYLCASIPAGRAYEQYFGPGTRLTVT.

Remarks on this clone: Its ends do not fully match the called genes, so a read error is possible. The CDR3 DNA reads as TGTGCCAGCAGCCAGGGGACTGGGCCTAAGTATGGCTACACCTTC. Its translation: CASSQGTGPKYGYTF. The V and J genes are TRBV4-2 and TRBJ1-2; D is possibly TRBD1 (5 bases). CDR1 is LGHNA, CDR2 YNFKEQ, per germline. The CDR3 is 15 residues long.

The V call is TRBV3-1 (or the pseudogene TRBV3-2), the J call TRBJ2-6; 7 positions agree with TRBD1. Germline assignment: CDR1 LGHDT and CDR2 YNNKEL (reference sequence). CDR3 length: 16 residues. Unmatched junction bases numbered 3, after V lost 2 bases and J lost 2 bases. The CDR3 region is CASSQTTGTGANVLTF. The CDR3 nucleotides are TGTGCCAGCAGCCAAACGACAGGGACTGGGGCCAACGTCCTGACTTTC.

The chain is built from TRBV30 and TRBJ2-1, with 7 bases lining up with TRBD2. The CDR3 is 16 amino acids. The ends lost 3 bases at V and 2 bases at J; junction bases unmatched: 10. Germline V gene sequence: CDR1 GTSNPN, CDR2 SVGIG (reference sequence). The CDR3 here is CAWSATSRSTYNEQFF. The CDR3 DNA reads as TGTGCCTGGAGCGCGACTAGCAGATCTACCTACAATGAGCAGTTCTTC.

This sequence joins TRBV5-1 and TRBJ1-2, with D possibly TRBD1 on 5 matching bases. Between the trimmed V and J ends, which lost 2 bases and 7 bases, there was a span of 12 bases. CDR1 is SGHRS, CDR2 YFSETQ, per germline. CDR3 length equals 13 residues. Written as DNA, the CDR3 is TGCGCCAGCAGCTTAGGGCAGCAGGGTGGCTACACCTTC. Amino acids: CASSLGQQGGYTF.